The T cell receptor beta chain described here comes from a study of T cell responses to AZD1222 COVID-19 vaccine. Study-level points and caveats: Sampling that yielded the repertoires occurred only after the peak T cell response. Two AZD1222 administrations were followed by greater Spike-specific TCR breadth and depth. Mapped onto spike, vaccine-associated CD4 TCRs spanned it and were dominant at 160-218 and 743-854.

Clones were read by immunoSEQ multiplex PCR, and TCRdb kept only the in-frame ones, dropping some. Of some 150,000 clones listed, about 90% are singletons. CDR1 is SQVTM and CDR2 is ANQGSEA in the germline V gene. Unmatched junction bases numbered 8, after V lost 4 bases and J lost 1 base. There are 16 residues in the CDR3. To note about this clone: The antigen remains unidentified.

The receptor's source is an adult who received the AZD1222 COVID-19 vaccine. This material consisted of peripheral blood, taken 28 days after the second AZD1222 dose. The chain recombines TRBV29-1 with TRBJ2-3; 10 bases agree with TRBD2. CDR3 loop: CSVGGGTSERTDTQYF. CDR3 bases: TGCAGCGTTGGCGGGGGGACTAGCGAGCGCACAGATACGCAGTATTTT.